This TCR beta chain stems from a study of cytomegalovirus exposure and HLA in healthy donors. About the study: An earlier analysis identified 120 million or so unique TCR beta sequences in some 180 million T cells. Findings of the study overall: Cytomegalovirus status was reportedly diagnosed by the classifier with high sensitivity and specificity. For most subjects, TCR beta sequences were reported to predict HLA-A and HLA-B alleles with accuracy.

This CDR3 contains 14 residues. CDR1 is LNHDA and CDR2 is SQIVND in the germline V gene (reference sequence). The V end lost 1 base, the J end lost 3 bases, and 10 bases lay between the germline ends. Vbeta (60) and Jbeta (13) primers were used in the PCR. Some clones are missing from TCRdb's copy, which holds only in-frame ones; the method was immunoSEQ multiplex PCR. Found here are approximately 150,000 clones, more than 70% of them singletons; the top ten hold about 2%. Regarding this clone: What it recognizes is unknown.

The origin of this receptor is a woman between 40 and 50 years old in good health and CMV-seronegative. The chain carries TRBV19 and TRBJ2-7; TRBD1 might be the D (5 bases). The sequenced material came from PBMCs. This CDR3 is CASSIGAGFYEQYF. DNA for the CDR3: TGTGCCAGTAGTATAGGGGCAGGGTTCTACGAGCAGTACTTC.